Shown below are 25 T cell receptor beta chains from a single sample sequenced in a study of blood T cell repertoires in COVID-19. This table comes from immunoSEQ multiplex PCR, and its TCRdb copy is limited to in-frame clones, with some not included. The sample holds approximately 130,000 clones, 75% to 90% seen once. Material for sequencing was peripheral blood. The receptors were sampled from a human donor in a cohort sampled during active COVID-19.

This chain joins TRBV19 and TRBJ1-4, with 8 bases matching TRBD1. CDR3 length: 14 residues. Germline CDR1 is LNHDA and CDR2 is SQIVND (reference sequence). Trimming at V came to 4 bases and at J to 5 bases, leaving 3 bases not matched to a gene. The CDR3 is CASSRRQGNEKLFF. CDR3 in DNA: TGTGCCAGTAGTAGAAGACAGGGGAATGAAAAACTGTTTTTT. Full variable domain (outside the CDR3, taken from reference TRBV19 and TRBJ1-4): DGGITQSPKYLFRKEGQNVTLSCEQNLNHDAMYWYRQDPGQGLRLIYYSQIVNDFQKGDIAEGYSVSREKKESFPLTVTSAQKNPTAFYLCASSRRQGNEKLFFGSGTQLSVL.

There are many counts of this clone. Different DNA sequences within this sample yield the same CDR3. The V call is TRBV3-1 (or the pseudogene TRBV3-2), the J call TRBJ1-5; no definite D call. Germline V CDR1 and CDR2: LGHDT, YNNKEL (reference sequence). The CDR3 has 12 residues. Trimming shortened V by 3 bases and J by 7 bases, and 7 bases separated the two germline ends. The CDR3 bases are TGTGCCAGCAGCCAGGGCGAGCAGCCCCAGCATTTT. Its protein is CASSQGEQPQHF.

The chain uses TRBV6-5 and TRBJ1-3; no firm D call. Trimming took off 7 bases at V and 0 bases at J, with 10 bases between the two ends. The CDR3 runs to 14 residues. From germline, CDR1 is MNHEY and CDR2 SVGAGI. The CDR3: CASKITSSGNTIYF. CDR3 sequence (DNA): TGTGCCAGCAAAATCACAAGCTCTGGAAACACCATATATTTT.

This chain joins TRBV5-8 and TRBJ2-1, with D possibly being TRBD2 (6 bases). Trimming pared 6 bases from V and 8 bases from J, leaving 18 bases between. Per the germline V gene, CDR1 is SGHTS and CDR2 is YDEGEE. This CDR3 has 14 amino acids. The CDR3 region is CASIHGSSQDEQFF. In nucleotides, the CDR3 is TGTGCCAGCATCCACGGGAGCTCCCAGGATGAGCAGTTCTTC. Filled out from reference TRBV5-8 and TRBJ2-1, the complete variable domain reads EAGVTQSPTHLIKTRGQQATLRCSPISGHTSVYWYQQALGLGLQFLLWYDEGEERNRGNFPPRFSGRQFPNYSSELNVNALELEDSALYLCASIHGSSQDEQFFGPGTRLTVL.

The chain couples TRBV24-1 to TRBJ1-1; TRBD1 might be the D (5 bases). Germline V gene sequence: CDR1 KGHDR, CDR2 SFDVKD. The CDR3 consists of 12 residues. V lost 6 bases and J lost 4, with 8 bases in between. The chain's CDR3 is CATSRGGTEAFF. CDR3 DNA: TGTGCCACCAGTCGGGGGGGCACTGAAGCTTTCTTT.

This chain uses TRBV6-5 with TRBJ2-6, with D unresolved. Per germline, CDR1 MNHEY and CDR2 SVGAGI. This CDR3 has 14 amino acids. V lost 5 bases and J lost 1, with 6 bases in between. DNA for the CDR3: TGTGCCAGCAGTCGGTTGTCTGGGGCCAACGTCCTGACTTTC. Encoded protein: CASSRLSGANVLTF.

The rearrangement joins TRBV18 to TRBJ2-7, with 9 bases fitting TRBD2. Germline-derived CDR1 and CDR2 are KGHSH and LQKENI. With V trimmed by 4 bases and J by 4 bases, 2 bases remained unmatched. This CDR3 is 13 amino acids long. The CDR3 DNA reads as TGTGCCAGCTCACTAGCGGGAGAATACGAGCAGTACGTC. It yields the protein CASSLAGEYEQYV.

The chain joins TRBV7-2 to TRBJ2-3, with no clear D. The V end was cut by 5 bases, the J end by 4 bases, with 10 bases between. There are 13 residues in the CDR3. The V gene's germline CDR1 is SGHTA and CDR2 FQGNSA. CDR3 bases: TGTGCCAGCAGCATGCAGTCTGCAGATACGCAGTATTTT. It translates to CASSMQSADTQYF.

This clone showed up just once. The J gene is TRBJ1-2, the V gene TRBV19, with D unresolved. The germline V gene encodes CDR1 LNHDA and CDR2 SQIVND (reference sequence). This CDR3 spans 12 amino acids. V was cut by 7 bases and J by 6 bases, with 12 bases left in between. The CDR3 nucleotides are TGTGCCAGTAAAAATGTGGCGGATGGCTACACCTTC. Its translation is CASKNVADGYTF.

The gene calls are TRBV5-6 and TRBJ2-3; TRBD2 might be the D (5 bases). V was pared by 2 bases and J by 4 bases, with 11 bases between. The CDR3 covers 14 residues. Looked up from germline, CDR1 is SGHDT and CDR2 is YYEEEE. The CDR3 protein is CASSFGGKADTQYF. CDR3 nucleotides: TGTGCCAGCAGCTTCGGAGGAAAAGCAGATACGCAGTATTTT.

V gene TRBV9 combines with J gene TRBJ1-3; the D is unclear. The ends were cut back, 0 bases at V and 8 bases at J, with 12 bases in the middle. The germline CDR1 and CDR2 sequences are SGDLS and YYNGEE. This CDR3 has 14 residues. The chain's CDR3 is CASSVESGLDTIYF. In nucleotides, the CDR3 is TGTGCCAGCAGCGTAGAATCAGGTTTAGACACCATATATTTT. The full variable domain, in which reference TRBV9 and TRBJ1-3 provide the parts outside the CDR3, is DSGVTQTPKHLITATGQRVTLRCSPRSGDLSVYWYQQSLDQGLQFLIQYYNGEERAKGNILERFSAQQFPDLHSELNLSSLELGDSALYFCASSVESGLDTIYFGEGSWLTVV.

This clone was seen only a few times. V and J are TRBV27 and TRBJ2-1; 7 bases are shared with TRBD1. The CDR3 totals 14 residues. Trimming took 6 bases from V and 4 from J; bases not matched to a gene: 6. Germline loops: CDR1 MNHEY, CDR2 SMNVEV (reference sequence). The CDR3 reads CASRHRDRYNEQFF. In DNA, the CDR3 is TGTGCCAGCAGGCACCGGGACAGATACAATGAGCAGTTCTTC.

J is TRBJ2-2 and V is TRBV3-1 (or the pseudogene TRBV3-2), with D perhaps TRBD1 (6 bases). The V gene lost 5 bases and the J gene lost 2 bases, with 9 bases spanning the gap. The CDR3 has 14 amino acids. Germline assignment: CDR1 LGHDT and CDR2 YNNKEL (reference sequence). Here the CDR3 reads CASSTGSNTGELFF. CDR3 coding DNA: TGTGCCAGCAGCACAGGGAGTAACACCGGGGAGCTGTTTTTT.

The chain couples TRBV19 to TRBJ1-1, with TRBD1 identical over 9 bases. The CDR3 loop spans 14 amino acids. V was pared by 7 bases and J by 5 bases, with 8 bases of the junction left unmatched. In germline, CDR1 is LNHDA, CDR2 SQIVND (reference sequence). CDR3: CASTLQGAGTEAFF. In DNA form, the CDR3 reads TGTGCCAGTACCTTACAGGGGGCTGGGACTGAAGCTTTCTTT.

The sample holds a few counts of this clone. V usage is TRBV9 and J usage is TRBJ2-7; 9 bases line up with TRBD2. V was clipped by 1 base and J by 7 bases; unmatched bases: 18. Per the germline V gene, CDR1 is SGDLS and CDR2 is YYNGEE. This CDR3 has 18 amino acids. For the CDR3, the DNA is TGTGCCAGCAGCGTAACCCCCGGTGGGCGGGGGGGCTTGGTTGAGCAGTACTTC. It is translated as CASSVTPGGRGGLVEQYF.

This clone was recorded a few times. Here the CDR3 DNA reads TGTGCCAGCAGCCTCGGGGGGCCAACAGATACGCAGTATTTT. Its protein product is CASSLGGPTDTQYF. The genes are TRBV6-2 or TRBV6-3 and TRBJ2-3; the D gene is possibly TRBD2 (7 bases). This CDR3 spans 14 amino acids. Trimming stripped 6 bases from V and 3 bases from J, with 13 bases between. Germline CDR1 reads MNHEY; CDR2 reads SVGEGT.

The rearrangement uses TRBV2 and TRBJ2-5; D perhaps matches TRBD2 (5 bases). Per germline, CDR1 SNHLY and CDR2 FYNNEI. V lost 6 bases to trimming and J lost 5 bases, with 16 bases between them. This CDR3 region has 14 residues. The CDR3 here is CASSARKTGETQYF. The CDR3 region has the DNA TGTGCCAGCAGCGCCCGGAAAACGGGGGAGACCCAGTACTTC.

The table lists this clone with a few counts. V and J are TRBV25-1 and TRBJ2-1; D is ambiguous. The CDR3 totals 16 residues. The V and J ends lost 1 base and 0 bases respectively, with 10 bases between them. Germline CDR1 reads MGHDK; CDR2 reads SYGVNS. CDR3 sequence (DNA): TGTGCCAGCAGTGAATTTAGGAGCTACTCCTACAATGAGCAGTTCTTC. It yields the protein CASSEFRSYSYNEQFF. Together with reference TRBV25-1 and TRBJ2-1, the CDR3 gives the full variable domain: EADIYQTPRYLVIGTGKKITLECSQTMGHDKMYWYQQDPGMELHLIHYSYGVNSTEKGDLSSESTVSRIRTEHFPLTLESARPSHTSQYLCASSEFRSYSYNEQFFGPGTRLTVL.

This chain connects TRBV25-1 to TRBJ1-6, with TRBD1 matching 10 bases. This CDR3 comprises 16 residues. The germline gives CDR1 MGHDK, CDR2 SYGVNS. J was trimmed by 6 bases and V by 2 bases; bases with no gene match: 4. The CDR3 coding sequence is TGTGCCAGCAGTGAACGGACAGGGGGGGGTAATTCACCCCTCCACTTT. Translated: CASSERTGGGNSPLHF.

The V and J genes are TRBV6-1 and TRBJ2-7; D gene ambiguous. Germline values: CDR1 MNHNS, CDR2 SASEGT. The CDR3 runs 14 residues. V shed 3 bases and J shed 0 bases, with 9 bases lying between them. The CDR3 DNA follows: TGTGCCAGCAGTGAGTTAAAGAGCTCCTACGAGCAGTACTTC. This encodes CASSELKSSYEQYF.

The V gene is TRBV18, the J gene TRBJ2-2; TRBD1 aligns across 7 bases. Unmatched junction bases numbered 4, after V lost 3 bases and J lost 6 bases. The germline V gene has CDR1 KGHSH and CDR2 LQKENI. The CDR3 spans 14 residues. The DNA for the CDR3 is TGTGCCAGCTCACCGAAAGGACAGGCCGGGGAGCTGTTTTTT. Translated: CASSPKGQAGELFF. Full variable domain (remainder filled in from reference TRBV18 and TRBJ2-2): NAGVMQNPRHLVRRRGQEARLRCSPMKGHSHVYWYRQLPEEGLKFMVYLQKENIIDESGMPKERFSAEFPKEGPSILRIQQVVRGDSAAYFCASSPKGQAGELFFGEGSRLTVL.

The chain employs TRBV30 and TRBJ2-7, with 12 bases matching TRBD1. V was clipped by 1 base and J by 7 bases; unmatched bases: 8. Germline V lookup: CDR1 GTSNPN, CDR2 SVGIG (reference sequence). The CDR3 consists of 15 residues. DNA of the CDR3: TGTGCCTGGAGTGGAGCCGGGACAGGGGGCGAGGAGCAGTACTTC. Its protein product is CAWSGAGTGGEEQYF.

The chain combines TRBV4-3 with TRBJ2-7; 13 bases line up with TRBD2. CDR3 length: 18 residues. The V gene's germline CDR1 is LGHNA and CDR2 YSLEER. V trimming: 4 bases; J trimming: 2 bases; junction bases outside the gene matches: 11. The DNA for the CDR3 is TGCGCCAGCAGCCGCAGGGCCACTAGCGGGGGGGCCCCCTACGAGCAGTACTTC. Translated: CASSRRATSGGAPYEQYF.

V is TRBV5-4 and J is TRBJ2-1; perhaps TRBD2 as D (5 bases). V lost 4 bases, J lost 5 bases, and 13 bases lay in between. The CDR3 totals 14 residues. CDR1 is SGHNT and CDR2 is YYREEE in the germline V gene (reference sequence). CDR3 DNA sequence: TGTGCCAGCAGCGGAACGGGATCGGACAATGAGCAGTTCTTC. Translation: CASSGTGSDNEQFF.

The sample holds one count of this clone. This sequence joins TRBV5-1 and TRBJ1-1; tentatively, D is TRBD1 (5 bases). Germline V CDR1 and CDR2: SGHRS, YFSETQ. The CDR3 is made up of 15 amino acids. With 3 bases removed from V and 4 bases from J, the gap between germline ends came to 16 bases. As DNA, the CDR3 is TGCGCCAGCAGCTCGTCGGTAGGAGGGGTCACTGAAGCTTTCTTT. It codes for CASSSSVGGVTEAFF.